The 25 T cell receptor beta chains given below trace back to one sample, sequenced in a study of STAT5B mutations in CD4+ large granular lymphocyte leukemia (dated by TCRdb to about 2022). The method was the immunoSEQ multiplex PCR assay. TCRdb took over this immuneACCESS table, retaining in-frame rearrangements with V and J assigned. Such tables are incomplete; in checked studies, under half of the missing clones stem from an unresolved V gene, and the remainder is unexplained. Across this sample there are roughly 30,000 clones, with 72% seen only once. In total, the top ten clones hold roughly 2% of the sample. The specimen sequenced was CD4+ T cells from blood buffy coats. The receptors originated from a human donor in good health.

The chain is built from TRBV23-1 and TRBJ2-7, with D unclear. TRBV23-1 is classed as an ORF, of uncertain function. CDR3 length: 10 residues. The ends were cut back, 6 bases at V and 9 bases at J, with 9 bases in the middle. CDR3 coding DNA: TGCGCCAGCAGCCTTAGAGGGCAGTACTTC. Translated, it gives CASSLRGQYF.

The V and J genes are TRBV5-1 and TRBJ2-3; 15 bases fit TRBD2. Trimming at V came to 1 base and at J to 0 bases, leaving 12 bases not matched to a gene. This CDR3 region has 21 residues. Germline-derived CDR1 and CDR2 are SGHRS and YFSETQ. CDR3 sequence reads: CASSLRALGTSGGTSTDTQYF. In DNA, the CDR3 is TGCGCCAGCAGCTTGCGGGCCCTCGGGACTAGCGGGGGGACTAGCACAGATACGCAGTATTTT.

The chain recombines TRBV2 with TRBJ1-6; D might be TRBD1 (6 bases). The CDR3 length is 17 residues. V lost 6 bases and J 0 bases, leaving 15 bases between the germline ends. Germline V CDR1 and CDR2: SNHLY, FYNNEI. CDR3 amino acids: CASRPPRGSSYNSPLHF. CDR3 sequence (DNA): TGTGCCAGCAGGCCCCCCAGGGGAAGCTCCTATAATTCACCCCTCCACTTT.

The CDR3 here is CASSLGRGENEQFF. The CDR3 nucleotides read TGTGCCAGCAGCTTGGGGCGGGGGGAGAATGAGCAGTTCTTC. J is TRBJ2-1 and V is TRBV5-4; 8 bases are shared with TRBD2. The CDR3 sequence is 14 residues long. CDR1 is SGHNT, CDR2 YYREEE, per germline (reference sequence). The V gene end was trimmed by 0 bases and the J gene end by 7 bases; junction bases not matched to a gene: 3. Combining the CDR3 with reference TRBV5-4 and TRBJ2-1 gives the whole variable domain ETGVTQSPTHLIKTRGQQVTLRCSSQSGHNTVSWYQQALGQGPQFIFQYYREEENGRGNFPPRFSGLQFPNYSSELNVNALELDDSALYLCASSLGRGENEQFFGPGTRLTVL.

The chain combines TRBV6-1 with TRBJ2-7; TRBD1 aligns across 11 bases. This CDR3 has 15 residues. The germline V gene has CDR1 MNHNS and CDR2 SASEGT. With 4 bases clipped from V and 1 base from J, the junction kept 3 bases outside the gene matches. CDR3 coding DNA: TGTGCCAGCAGTGTCGGACAGGGGGCGTCCTACGAGCAGTACTTC. Its protein product is CASSVGQGASYEQYF.

The chain is built from TRBV7-2 and TRBJ2-4; 10 bases are a match to TRBD2. The germline V gene has CDR1 SGHTA and CDR2 FQGNSA. The CDR3 is 16 amino acids. Losses at the gene ends were 5 bases for V and 2 bases for J; bases not matched to a gene: 6. DNA of the CDR3: TGTGCCAGCAGCATTAGCGGGGGGTTTACCAAAAACATTCAGTACTTC. Translation gives CASSISGGFTKNIQYF. Filled out from reference TRBV7-2 and TRBJ2-4, the complete variable domain reads GAGVSQSPSNKVTEKGKDVELRCDPISGHTALYWYRQSLGQGLEFLIYFQGNSAPDKSGLPSDRFSAERTGGSVSTLTIQRTQQEDSAVYLCASSISGGFTKNIQYFGAGTRLSVL.

The CDR3 coding sequence is TGTGCCAGCAGCTTAGGGCTAGCGGGAGCCACAGATACGCAGTATTTT. It codes for CASSLGLAGATDTQYF. The chain carries TRBV7-8 and TRBJ2-3; 10 bases map to TRBD2. Germline trimming cut 1 base from V and 2 bases from J; bases unmatched to any gene: 3. Germline CDR1 SGHVS, CDR2 FQNEAQ. This CDR3 has 16 residues.

Turning to this clone: Germline and junction disagree at one end, which may indicate a read error. The chain combines TRBV18 with TRBJ2-2, with 7 bases aligning to TRBD1. Germline-derived CDR1 and CDR2 are KGHSH and LQKENI. CDR3 length equals 13 residues. The CDR3 bases are TGTACCAGCTCACCCACAGGGGATGGGGAGCTGTTTTTT. As protein: CTSSPTGDGELFF.

The rearrangement uses TRBV7-2 and TRBJ2-3; D not certain. The CDR3 covers 14 residues. The germline V gene has CDR1 SGHTA and CDR2 FQGNSA. Trimming left V 0 bases short and J 6 bases short, with 10 bases between. CDR3 amino acids: CASSLARSLDTQYF. In DNA, the CDR3 is TGTGCCAGCAGCTTAGCGCGGTCTCTGGATACGCAGTATTTT.

This chain links TRBV7-2 with TRBJ1-2; D is undetermined. Germline lookup yields CDR1 SGHTA and CDR2 FQGNSA. V was cut by 0 bases and J by 8 bases, with 13 bases left in between. This CDR3 is 14 amino acids long. CDR3 nucleotides: TGTGCCAGCAGCTTAGCGGTCCGCCAAGGCGGCTACACCTTC. This gives the protein CASSLAVRQGGYTF. Based on the CDR3 plus reference TRBV7-2 and TRBJ1-2, the full variable domain is GAGVSQSPSNKVTEKGKDVELRCDPISGHTALYWYRQSLGQGLEFLIYFQGNSAPDKSGLPSDRFSAERTGGSVSTLTIQRTQQEDSAVYLCASSLAVRQGGYTFGSGTRLTVV.

This clone was observed a few times. This chain connects TRBV7-2 to TRBJ1-1; D gene ambiguous. Trimming cost V 3 bases and J 5 bases, with 13 bases left between them. Germline CDR1 reads SGHTA; CDR2 reads FQGNSA. CDR3 length: 14 residues. The CDR3 protein is CASSFDTTRTEAFF. The CDR3 coding sequence is TGTGCCAGCAGCTTCGACACGACCAGGACTGAAGCTTTCTTT.

The V gene is TRBV5-5, the J gene TRBJ2-7; tentative D call: TRBD1 (6 bases). The V gene lost 4 bases and the J gene lost 2 bases, with 13 bases spanning the gap. The CDR3 totals 14 residues. Germline V gene lookup returns CDR1 SGHKS and CDR2 YYEKEE (reference sequence). This CDR3 is CASSTGIVTYEQYF. CDR3 coding DNA: TGTGCCAGCAGCACAGGGATCGTTACCTACGAGCAGTACTTC.

The chain uses TRBV28 and TRBJ1-2; 9 bases match TRBD1. The V segment lost 4 bases and the J segment 0 bases; nucleotides outside the gene matches: 6. The CDR3 loop spans 16 amino acids. CDR1 is MDHEN, CDR2 SYDVKM, per germline. In nucleotides, the CDR3 is TGTGCCAGCAGTTATACAGGGGGCCGAGCTAACTATGGCTACACCTTC. Translation: CASSYTGGRANYGYTF.

This clone came up a few times. The V gene is TRBV15, the J gene TRBJ1-5, with unresolved D. V was trimmed by 1 base and J by 5 bases, leaving 9 bases between them. The CDR3 loop spans 14 amino acids. Germline V gene data show CDR1 as LNHNV and CDR2 as YYDKDF (reference sequence). CDR3 loop: CATSRAKTDQPQHF. DNA of the CDR3: TGTGCCACCAGCAGAGCCAAGACGGATCAGCCCCAGCATTTT.

The genes are TRBV7-8 and TRBJ2-1; the match to TRBD2 covers 14 bases. Unmatched junction bases numbered 8, after V lost 6 bases and J lost 10 bases. The CDR3 runs 15 residues. Germline values: CDR1 SGHVS, CDR2 FQNEAQ. CDR3 sequence (DNA): TGTGCCAGCAGTTCGACTAGCGGGGGGGCCGGGGAGCAGTTCTTC. This sequence encodes CASSSTSGGAGEQFF.

The V gene is TRBV10-3, the J gene TRBJ2-1, with D possibly called TRBD1 or TRBD2 (6 bases each). Trimming pared 6 bases from V and 7 bases from J, leaving 16 bases between. Germline V gene sequence: CDR1 ENHRY, CDR2 SYGVKD. There are 14 residues in the CDR3. DNA for the CDR3: TGTGCCATCAGACCCTCGGGGGCCGAGAATGAGCAGTTCTTC. Protein sequence: CAIRPSGAENEQFF.

This clone has a handful of counts. The genes are TRBV5-4 and TRBJ1-2; weak D call: TRBD1 (5 bases). Germline V gives CDR1 SGHNT, CDR2 YYREEE (reference sequence). The V and J ends lost 4 bases and 8 bases respectively, with 15 bases between them. The CDR3 totals 13 residues. The CDR3: CASSRGTKQGYTF. CDR3 coding DNA: TGTGCCAGCAGCCGAGGGACCAAGCAAGGCTACACCTTC.

This clone has only a few counts. The chain is built from TRBV11-2 and TRBJ2-3; D might be TRBD1 or TRBD2, each matching 5 bases. This CDR3 is built from 14 residues. Trimming pared 2 bases from V and 6 bases from J, leaving 12 bases between. In germline, CDR1 is SGHAT, CDR2 FQNNGV. The CDR3: CASSLYGGLDTQYF. The CDR3, as DNA: TGTGCCAGCAGCTTATATGGGGGTCTGGATACGCAGTATTTT.

The rearrangement joins TRBV19 to TRBJ2-7, with D possibly being TRBD1 or TRBD2 (6 bases each). CDR1 is LNHDA and CDR2 is SQIVND in the germline V gene (reference sequence). The CDR3 length is 15 residues. The V end was cut by 6 bases, the J end by 6 bases, with 21 bases between. The CDR3 nucleotides are TGTGCCAGTAGCCAAATCGGGGGCCGGGGGTTCGAGCAGTACTTC. Translating gives CASSQIGGRGFEQYF.

The chain recombines TRBV4-1 with TRBJ2-5; D might be TRBD1 or TRBD2, each matching 5 bases. Germline V gene data show CDR1 as MGHRA and CDR2 as YSYEKL. V shed 6 bases and J shed 5 bases, with 19 bases lying between them. This CDR3 contains 15 residues. CDR3 protein: CASRGTKIEGETQYF. The DNA of the CDR3 is TGCGCCAGCAGAGGGACGAAAATCGAAGGGGAGACCCAGTACTTC.

The rearrangement joins TRBV7-2 to TRBJ1-2, with D possibly being TRBD1 (6 bases). Trimming left V 2 bases short and J 10 bases short, with 14 bases between. The CDR3 loop spans 13 amino acids. CDR1 and CDR2 (germline): SGHTA, FQGNSA. In DNA form, the CDR3 reads TGTGCCAGCAGCTTAACCCGACAGGCACTCTACACCTTC. This encodes CASSLTRQALYTF.

The V gene is TRBV30, the J gene TRBJ2-5, with 16 bases that match TRBD2. J gave up 5 bases and V 3 bases, and 12 bases lay outside the gene matches. Germline CDR1 reads GTSNPN; CDR2 reads SVGIG (reference sequence). This CDR3 region has 18 residues. The CDR3 is CAWSRLRGLAGGRETQYF. CDR3 DNA sequence: TGTGCCTGGAGCCGCTTGAGGGGACTAGCGGGGGGGCGGGAGACCCAGTACTTC.

The chain couples TRBV30 to TRBJ2-7; maybe TRBD2 (5 bases). Germline V lookup: CDR1 GTSNPN, CDR2 SVGIG (reference sequence). The CDR3 length is 16 residues. V was shortened by 1 base and J by 3 bases, with 19 bases between the two germline ends. CDR3 sequence: CAWSGEGPSGNYEQYF. CDR3 DNA sequence: TGTGCCTGGAGTGGTGAGGGTCCGTCGGGTAACTACGAGCAGTACTTC.

In this sample, this clone turned up a few times. V usage is TRBV7-2 and J usage is TRBJ1-1; D uncertain. The CDR3 runs to 14 residues. Germline assignment: CDR1 SGHTA and CDR2 FQGNSA. The V and J ends lost 2 bases and 0 bases respectively, with 7 bases between them. CDR3 loop: CASSLRGMNTEAFF. CDR3 DNA sequence: TGTGCCAGCAGCTTAAGAGGGATGAACACTGAAGCTTTCTTT.

The chain recombines TRBV2 with TRBJ2-7; tentatively, D is TRBD1 (5 bases). Germline V gene sequence: CDR1 SNHLY, CDR2 FYNNEI. V lost 7 bases to trimming and J lost 2 bases, with 15 bases between them. There are 14 residues in the CDR3. CDR3: CASNGRAKTYEQYF. CDR3 DNA: TGTGCCAGCAATGGCAGGGCCAAGACCTACGAGCAGTACTTC. The whole variable domain, filled in from reference TRBV2 and TRBJ2-7, reads EPEVTQTPSHQVTQMGQEVILRCVPISNHLYFYWYRQILGQKVEFLVSFYNNEISEKSEIFDDQFSVERPDGSNFTLKIRSTKLEDSAMYFCASNGRAKTYEQYFGPGTRLTVT.